Shown below are 21 T cell receptor beta chains from a single sample sequenced in a study of blood T cell repertoires in COVID-19. TCRdb's table, derived via immunoSEQ multiplex PCR, lists solely in-frame clones and lacks some. The repertoire holds roughly 300,000 clones, with about 88% as singletons. The specimen was peripheral blood. The origin of the receptors is a human donor with COVID-19, enrolled during active disease. The donor label of this sample is uncertain.

The rearrangement joins TRBV7-3 to TRBJ2-1, with 10 nucleotides matching TRBD2. The germline V gene encodes CDR1 SGHTA and CDR2 FQGTGA. Germline trimming cut 4 bases from V and 9 bases from J; bases unmatched to any gene: 9. The CDR3 covers 15 residues. The CDR3 region is CASSSGLAVGGEQFF. The CDR3, as DNA: TGTGCCAGCAGCTCCGGACTAGCGGTGGGCGGTGAGCAGTTCTTC.

The rearrangement uses TRBV28 and TRBJ2-7; a possible D gene is TRBD2 (6 bases). The V end was cut by 7 bases, the J end by 1 base, with 14 bases between. Per the germline V gene, CDR1 is MDHEN and CDR2 is SYDVKM. This CDR3 region has 14 residues. In nucleotides, the CDR3 is TGTGCCAGCAATCCTACGGGGGAATCCTACGAGCAGTACTTC. Encoded protein: CASNPTGESYEQYF.

The chain combines TRBV3-1 (or the pseudogene TRBV3-2) with TRBJ2-7; a possible D gene is TRBD2 (6 bases). The CDR3 contains 16 residues. The germline V gene encodes CDR1 LGHDT and CDR2 YNNKEL (reference sequence). The V gene lost 4 bases and the J gene lost 2 bases, with 18 bases spanning the gap. The chain's CDR3 is CASSPAVGSRTYEQYF. CDR3 bases: TGTGCCAGCAGCCCCGCAGTCGGGAGTCGGACCTACGAGCAGTACTTC.

V is TRBV5-1 and J is TRBJ2-5, with a possible D match to TRBD1 (5 bases). V lost 4 bases, J lost 2 bases, and 15 bases lay in between. Germline-derived CDR1 and CDR2 are SGHRS and YFSETQ. The CDR3 sequence is 15 residues long. The CDR3: CASSPVTGRQETQYF. The CDR3 region has the DNA TGCGCCAGCAGCCCCGTCACAGGCAGACAAGAGACCCAGTACTTC.

The chain couples TRBV2 to TRBJ2-1; 12 positions agree with TRBD2. J gave up 8 bases and V 4 bases, and 6 bases lay outside the gene matches. The CDR3 is 15 residues long. In germline, CDR1 is SNHLY, CDR2 FYNNEI. The chain's CDR3 is CASSVGLAGGYEQFF. The CDR3, as DNA: TGTGCCAGCAGTGTCGGTCTAGCGGGAGGGTATGAGCAGTTCTTC.

This clone has only one observation. This chain uses TRBV15 with TRBJ2-3; 10 bases agree with TRBD2. There are 16 residues in the CDR3. Trimming removed 3 bases from V and 4 bases from J; junction bases left unmatched: 7. The germline gives CDR1 LNHNV, CDR2 YYDKDF (reference sequence). The DNA for the CDR3 is TGTGCCACCAGCAGGACTCTAGCGGGAGTTGCAGATACGCAGTATTTT. Its translation: CATSRTLAGVADTQYF.

Concerning this clone itself: Other nucleotide sequences from this sample produce the same CDR3. V and J are TRBV7-2 and TRBJ2-7; 9 bases are shared with TRBD1. The CDR3 contains 14 residues. V was clipped by 5 bases and J by 1 base; unmatched bases: 3. Germline V lookup: CDR1 SGHTA, CDR2 FQGNSA. DNA for the CDR3: TGTGCCAGCAGCCTGGGGACAGGGTCCTACGAGCAGTACTTC. Translation gives CASSLGTGSYEQYF.

V gene TRBV12-5 combines with J gene TRBJ2-1; 7 bases map to TRBD2. The CDR3 extends over 17 amino acids. V dropped 0 bases and J dropped 5; count of bases not matched to a gene: 10. CDR1 and CDR2 from the germline V gene are LGHNT and FRNRAP. CDR3 region: CASGLVLSGMRDNEQFF. As DNA, the CDR3 is TGTGCTAGTGGTTTGGTATTGAGCGGGATGAGGGACAATGAGCAGTTCTTC.

The genes are TRBV5-1 and TRBJ2-7, with D unresolved. The ends were cut back, 0 bases at V and 5 bases at J, with 12 bases in the middle. The CDR3 has 14 residues. In germline, CDR1 is SGHRS, CDR2 YFSETQ. The DNA for the CDR3 is TGCGCCAGCAGCTTGGAGCGCAGCCTAAACGAGCAGTACTTC. Translation: CASSLERSLNEQYF.

Here the CDR3 reads CASSSPGVSYEQYF. The CDR3 DNA sequence: TGTGCCAGCAGCTCTCCGGGGGTCTCCTACGAGCAGTACTTC. The chain uses TRBV5-5 and TRBJ2-7, with D possibly TRBD2 on 6 matching bases. Between the trimmed V and J ends, which lost 3 bases and 0 bases, there was a span of 10 bases. CDR1 SGHKS and CDR2 YYEKEE come from the germline V gene (reference sequence). The CDR3 sequence is 14 residues long.

This clone was detected only once. The rearrangement joins TRBV18 to TRBJ1-4; a weak D match, TRBD1 (6 bases). The CDR3 is made up of 14 amino acids. With 3 bases removed from V and 7 bases from J, the gap between germline ends came to 12 bases. Per the germline V gene, CDR1 is KGHSH and CDR2 is LQKENI. The CDR3 loop is CASSPNRDTEKLFF. CDR3 bases: TGTGCCAGCTCACCCAATCGGGACACTGAAAAACTGTTTTTT.

This clone was recorded a few times. The chain employs TRBV20-1 and TRBJ2-3; TRBD2 might be the D (5 bases). Germline CDR1 and CDR2: DFQATT and SNEGSKA (reference sequence). V shed 7 bases and J shed 5 bases, with 7 bases lying between them. The CDR3 covers 10 residues. CDR3: CSGGRDTQYF. The CDR3, as DNA: TGCAGTGGAGGGAGAGATACGCAGTATTTT.

The chain has TRBV6-5 and TRBJ1-2; 7 positions agree with TRBD1. CDR1 and CDR2 from the germline V gene are MNHEY and SVGAGI. The CDR3 length is 16 residues. J lost 4 bases, V lost 4 bases, and 12 bases had no gene match. CDR3 sequence (DNA): TGTGCCAGCAGTTTCACCCTCGCACAGGGGCCCTATGGCTACACCTTC. Protein: CASSFTLAQGPYGYTF.

This clone was picked up a small number of times. The rearrangement joins TRBV29-1 to TRBJ1-1; D is uncertain. Germline CDR1 SQVTM, CDR2 ANQGSEA. CDR3 size: 14 residues. V was cut by 0 bases and J by 2 bases, with 10 bases left in between. CDR3 bases: TGCAGCGTTGAAGAGGCGGGGTTTAACACTGAAGCTTTCTTT. This encodes CSVEEAGFNTEAFF.

The chain is built from TRBV9 and TRBJ2-1, with D maybe TRBD1 (5 bases). The CDR3 sequence is 14 residues long. Germline CDR1 and CDR2: SGDLS and YYNGEE. V shed 10 bases and J shed 5 bases, with 19 bases lying between them. CDR3 sequence (DNA): TGTGCCCGACGTTGGATCAGGGCGAACAATGAGCAGTTCTTC. Its protein is CARRWIRANNEQFF.

This chain joins TRBV29-1 and TRBJ1-4; D remains ambiguous. The CDR3 runs 12 residues. Germline CDR1 reads SQVTM; CDR2 reads ANQGSEA. Trimming took 1 base from V and 8 from J, leaving 8 bases between them. The CDR3 coding sequence is TGCAGCGTTGAAGGCCCTGGCGAAAAACTGTTTTTT. This gives the protein CSVEGPGEKLFF. Full variable domain (outside the CDR3, taken from reference TRBV29-1 and TRBJ1-4): SAVISQKPSRDICQRGTSLTIQCQVDSQVTMMFWYRQQPGQSLTLIATANQGSEATYESGFVIDKFPISRPNLTFSTLTVSNMSPEDSSIYLCSVEGPGEKLFFGSGTQLSVL.

V is TRBV6-5 and J is TRBJ1-6; 9 bases align to TRBD1. The CDR3 spans 14 residues. After removal of 4 bases from V and 10 bases from J, the junction contained 5 bases not matched to a gene. Germline-derived CDR1 and CDR2 are MNHEY and SVGAGI. CDR3 bases: TGTGCCAGCAGTTCCCGGACAGGGGTGTCACCCCTCCACTTT. This encodes CASSSRTGVSPLHF.

This CDR3 is CASSQTHQGVYEQYF. The CDR3 DNA follows: TGTGCCAGCAGCCAAACTCATCAGGGGGTCTACGAGCAGTACTTC. This sequence joins TRBV3-1 (or the pseudogene TRBV3-2) and TRBJ2-7, with 7 bases fitting TRBD1. In germline, CDR1 is LGHDT, CDR2 YNNKEL (reference sequence). CDR3 length: 15 residues. V shed 2 bases, J shed 3 bases, and the junction held 7 bases outside the gene matches.

This chain links TRBV30 with TRBJ1-2; D remains ambiguous. Germline-derived CDR1 and CDR2 are GTSNPN and SVGIG (reference sequence). The CDR3 spans 13 residues. V was trimmed by 5 bases and J by 6 bases, leaving 16 bases between them. The CDR3 DNA follows: TGTGCCTGGTTCAGGCCGTCAGACCATGGCTACACCTTC. This codes for CAWFRPSDHGYTF.

In this sample, this clone turned up once. CDR3: CASIGRGYNEKLFF. CDR3 DNA sequence: TGTGCCAGCATTGGGCGGGGGTATAATGAAAAACTGTTTTTT. The genes are TRBV28 and TRBJ1-4, with a possible D match to TRBD1 (5 bases). The CDR3 loop spans 14 amino acids. Germline CDR1 MDHEN, CDR2 SYDVKM. Trimming took 7 bases from V and 4 from J, leaving 13 bases between them. The full variable domain, in which reference TRBV28 and TRBJ1-4 provide the parts outside the CDR3, is DVKVTQSSRYLVKRTGEKVFLECVQDMDHENMFWYRQDPGLGLRLIYFSYDVKMKEKGDIPEGYSVSREKKERFSLILESASTNQTSMYLCASIGRGYNEKLFFGSGTQLSVL.

The chain is built from TRBV18 and TRBJ2-7, with TRBD2 identical over 8 bases. In germline, CDR1 is KGHSH, CDR2 LQKENI. Unmatched junction bases numbered 6, after V lost 2 bases and J lost 0 bases. This CDR3 has 16 amino acids. CDR3 amino acids: CASSPGGGLASYEQYF. CDR3 DNA sequence: TGTGCCAGCTCACCAGGCGGGGGGCTCGCCTCCTACGAGCAGTACTTC.